This T cell receptor beta chain was found in a study of T cell changes during pregnancy in multiple sclerosis (dated by TCRdb to the late 2010s). In the study overall: The study looked at changes in the T cell repertoire across pregnancy in women with multiple sclerosis.

Library preparation was by the immunoSEQ multiplex PCR assay. As stored in TCRdb, this immuneACCESS dataset retains in-frame rearrangements with V and J assigned. A fraction of the clones does not appear; measured against another copy, unresolved V genes explain less than half of the discrepancy, and the remainder lacks a known reason. Counted in this sample were 65,000 to 85,000 clones; 94% of them appeared once. The ten most abundant clones make up less than 0.15% of the sample. From cysteine to phenylalanine, the CDR3 is 13 amino acids long. Kept here is only the CDR3 DNA, which spans 39 bases and is read in frame from base 1. From the germline V gene, CDR1 is SGHRS and CDR2 is YFSETQ. Trimming leaves V shorter by 2 bases and J shorter by 3 bases, with the junction holding 2 bases beyond the gene matches. As regards this clone: Its antigen remains undetermined. Base-call qualities are not available, and no considerably larger clone is one nucleotide away.

This receptor was obtained from a female donor with multiple sclerosis, enrolled in a pregnancy study. Material: CD4+ T cells from peripheral blood mononuclear cells, obtained after pregnancy. Recombination linked TRBV5-1 to TRBJ2-7; 7 of the junction bases match TRBD2. The DNA is as follows: TGCGCCAGCAGCTTCGGCGGGGGCTACGAGCAGTACTTC. This sequence encodes CASSFGGGYEQYF. The entire variable domain, with the stretches around the CDR3 drawn from the reference TRBV5-1 and TRBJ2-7 proteins, is KAGVTQTPRYLIKTRGQQVTLSCSPISGHRSVSWYQQTPGQGLQFLFEYFSETQRNKGNFPGRFSGRQFSNSRSEMNVSTLELGDSALYLCASSFGGGYEQYFGPGTRLTVT.